The sequence of this T cell receptor beta chain was determined in a study of cytomegalovirus exposure and HLA in healthy donors. Profiling relied on immunoSEQ multiplex PCR, and the TCRdb table lists in-frame clones only, not all of them. Of some 220,000 clones listed, just over 90% are singletons. Germline loops: CDR1 MNHNS, CDR2 SASEGT. Trimming removed 3 bases from V and 1 base from J, with 18 bases in between. CDR3 length: 17 amino acids. Study-level results: Rarity marked most TCR sequences, yet some public TCRs occurred in many donors. Researchers catalogued roughly 150 TCR beta chains as cytomegalovirus-associated. A few of the chains that were CMV-associated were confirmed in vitro to be specific for CMV antigens.

For this clone: Its cognate antigen is unknown.

This receptor was obtained from a woman aged 18-29 years in good health and CMV-seronegative. The sequencing input was PBMCs. The gene calls are TRBV6-1 and TRBJ2-5, with D possibly being TRBD2 (5 bases). The CDR3 region is CASSDPAHSGSQETQYF. Here the CDR3 DNA reads TGTGCCAGCAGTGATCCCGCCCATTCGGGGTCCCAAGAGACCCAGTACTTC.